The present entry profiles one TCR beta chain with its context. The antigen is unknown. This sample was included in a study of cytomegalovirus exposure and HLA in healthy donors. Study as a whole: The approximately 110 validation repertoires and the approximately 690 first-cohort repertoires shared a platform, a later analysis reported. Study-level results: Published work reported that the classifier diagnosed cytomegalovirus status with high specificity and sensitivity. The tendency of first-cohort TCR clusters to co-occur in the 100 to 150 validation repertoires was identified by a subsequent analysis. Overall, roughly 150 TCR beta chains were annotated as cytomegalovirus-associated.

The assay was immunoSEQ multiplex PCR, and TCRdb's table has in-frame clones only and misses some. The profile shows roughly 350,000 clones, 80% to 90% of them singletons. Sequencing was done on a sample of PBMCs. The source is a woman aged 18-30 years in good health and CMV-seronegative.

The DNA of the CDR3 is TGTGCCAGCTCACCACCGGGACAGCGAGAAAATAACTATGGCTACACCTTC. The encoded protein is CASSPPGQRENNYGYTF. The V gene is TRBV18, the J gene TRBJ1-2; TRBD1 matches 7 bases. Germline CDR1 and CDR2: KGHSH and LQKENI. V lost 0 bases to trimming and J lost 1 base; unmatched junction nucleotides: 8. This CDR3 has 17 amino acids.